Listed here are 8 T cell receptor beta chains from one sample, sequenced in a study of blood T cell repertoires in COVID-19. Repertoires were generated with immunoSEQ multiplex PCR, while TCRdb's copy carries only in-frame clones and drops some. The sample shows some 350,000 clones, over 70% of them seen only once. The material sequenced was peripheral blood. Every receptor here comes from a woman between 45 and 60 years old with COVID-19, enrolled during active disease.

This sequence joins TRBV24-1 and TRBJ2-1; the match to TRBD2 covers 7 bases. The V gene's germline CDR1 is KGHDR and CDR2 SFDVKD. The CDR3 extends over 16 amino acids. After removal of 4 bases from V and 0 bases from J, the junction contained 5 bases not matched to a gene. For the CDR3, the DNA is TGTGCCACCAGTGACTTACTAGCGCCCTCCTACAATGAGCAGTTCTTC. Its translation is CATSDLLAPSYNEQFF.

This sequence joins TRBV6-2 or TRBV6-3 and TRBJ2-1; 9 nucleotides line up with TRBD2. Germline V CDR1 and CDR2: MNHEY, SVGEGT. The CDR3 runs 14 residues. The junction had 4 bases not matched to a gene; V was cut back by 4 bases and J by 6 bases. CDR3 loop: CASSWAGGGNEQFF. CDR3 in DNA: TGTGCCAGCAGTTGGGCGGGAGGGGGCAATGAGCAGTTCTTC.

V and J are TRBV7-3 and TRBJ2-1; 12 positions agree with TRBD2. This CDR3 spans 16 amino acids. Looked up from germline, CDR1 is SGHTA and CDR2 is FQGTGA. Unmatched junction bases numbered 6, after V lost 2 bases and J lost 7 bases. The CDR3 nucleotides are TGTGCCAGCAGCTTATCGTGGACTAGCGGGACGAATGAGCAGTTCTTC. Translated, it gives CASSLSWTSGTNEQFF.

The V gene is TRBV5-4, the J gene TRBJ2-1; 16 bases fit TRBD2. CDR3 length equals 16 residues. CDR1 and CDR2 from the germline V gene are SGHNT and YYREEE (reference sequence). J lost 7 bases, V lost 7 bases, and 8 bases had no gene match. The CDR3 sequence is CASGPGLAGGRNEQFF. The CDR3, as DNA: TGTGCCAGCGGACCGGGACTAGCGGGAGGGCGTAATGAGCAGTTCTTC.

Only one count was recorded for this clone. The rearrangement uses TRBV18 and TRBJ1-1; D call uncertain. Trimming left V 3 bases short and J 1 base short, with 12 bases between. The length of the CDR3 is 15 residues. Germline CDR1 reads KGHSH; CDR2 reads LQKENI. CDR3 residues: CASSPSVRRNTEAFF. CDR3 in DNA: TGTGCCAGCTCACCCTCCGTGAGGCGGAACACTGAAGCTTTCTTT.

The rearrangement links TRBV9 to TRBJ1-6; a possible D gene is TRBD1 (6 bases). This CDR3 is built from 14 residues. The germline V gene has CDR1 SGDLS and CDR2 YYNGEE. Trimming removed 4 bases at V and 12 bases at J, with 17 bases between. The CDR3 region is CASSTLSGAVPLHF. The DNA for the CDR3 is TGTGCCAGCAGCACTCTCTCAGGGGCCGTACCCCTCCACTTT.

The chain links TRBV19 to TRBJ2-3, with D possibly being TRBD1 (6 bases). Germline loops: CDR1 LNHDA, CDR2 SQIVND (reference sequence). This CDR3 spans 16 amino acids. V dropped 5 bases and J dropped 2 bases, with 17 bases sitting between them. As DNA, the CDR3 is TGTGCCAGTAGTCCCCAACAGGGTCGGATCACAGATACGCAGTATTTT. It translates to CASSPQQGRITDTQYF.

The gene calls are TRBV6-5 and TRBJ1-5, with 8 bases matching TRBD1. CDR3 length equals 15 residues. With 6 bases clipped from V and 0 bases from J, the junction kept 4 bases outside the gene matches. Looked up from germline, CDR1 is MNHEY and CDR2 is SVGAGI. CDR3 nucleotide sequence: TGTGCCAGCAGAGACAGGGGTCCTAGCAATCAGCCCCAGCATTTT. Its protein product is CASRDRGPSNQPQHF.